The 9 T cell receptor beta chains below come from one sample, sequenced in a study of blood T cell repertoires in COVID-19. Libraries were prepared by immunoSEQ multiplex PCR; TCRdb keeps only in-frame clonotypes and omits some of them. Here the sample spans 95,000 to 150,000 clones, more than 75% being singletons. Sequencing was done on a sample of peripheral blood. These receptors were obtained from a human donor in a cohort sampled during active COVID-19.

The gene calls are TRBV30 and TRBJ2-1; TRBD2 matches at 7 bases. J lost 7 bases, V lost 5 bases, and 14 bases had no gene match. CDR1 and CDR2 (germline): GTSNPN, SVGIG (reference sequence). The length of the CDR3 is 15 residues. CDR3 in amino acids: CAWGPVSGRRNEQFF. The CDR3 nucleotides are TGTGCCTGGGGTCCGGTGTCCGGGAGGCGGAATGAGCAGTTCTTC.

The J gene is TRBJ2-3, the V gene TRBV5-1; D is unresolved. There are 15 residues in the CDR3. V dropped 0 bases and J dropped 3 bases, with 11 bases sitting between them. Per the germline V gene, CDR1 is SGHRS and CDR2 is YFSETQ. CDR3 coding DNA: TGCGCCAGCAGCTTGGCCGGTTTCGATACAGATACGCAGTATTTT. Translated: CASSLAGFDTDTQYF.

V is TRBV28 and J is TRBJ1-3, with D unresolved. The CDR3 runs to 14 residues. CDR1 is MDHEN and CDR2 is SYDVKM in the germline V gene. V dropped 6 bases and J dropped 4 bases, with 13 bases sitting between them. The CDR3 region has the DNA TGTGCCAGCAGCCTACCCCAGGAAGGAAACACCATATATTTT. It encodes CASSLPQEGNTIYF.

The chain joins TRBV4-2 to TRBJ2-5; 7 bases match TRBD2. CDR3 length: 15 amino acids. From germline, CDR1 is LGHNA and CDR2 YNFKEQ. V lost 4 bases, J lost 5 bases, and 10 bases stayed unmatched. CDR3 residues: CASSPTPGGRETQYF. The CDR3 bases are TGTGCCAGCAGCCCTACCCCGGGGGGAAGGGAGACCCAGTACTTC.

The gene calls are TRBV11-2 and TRBJ2-3, with 15 bases aligning to TRBD2. The germline gives CDR1 SGHAT, CDR2 FQNNGV. CDR3 length: 19 amino acids. V was clipped by 5 bases and J by 0 bases; unmatched bases: 9. CDR3 protein: CASSLGTSGGFYSTDTQYF. The CDR3 nucleotides read TGTGCCAGCAGCCTGGGGACTAGCGGGGGGTTTTATAGCACAGATACGCAGTATTTT.

Worth noting for this clone: Other DNA sequences from this sample encode an identical CDR3 as well. The chain recombines TRBV3-1 (or the pseudogene TRBV3-2) with TRBJ2-7, with TRBD2 matching over 11 bases. In germline, CDR1 is LGHDT, CDR2 YNNKEL (reference sequence). The length of the CDR3 is 17 residues. The V gene end was trimmed by 4 bases and the J gene end by 1 base; junction bases not matched to a gene: 9. For the CDR3, the DNA is TGTGCCAGCAGCCCCCGACTAGCGGGGTTATCATCCTACGAGCAGTACTTC. This gives the protein CASSPRLAGLSSYEQYF.

The chain joins TRBV9 to TRBJ1-1, with D possibly matching TRBD1 (6 bases). Germline lookup yields CDR1 SGDLS and CDR2 YYNGEE. The CDR3 sequence is 15 residues long. V lost 6 bases, J lost 0 bases, and 15 bases lay in between. DNA for the CDR3: TGTGCCAGCACCTTAGGGGGGGGCATGAACACTGAAGCTTTCTTT. It yields the protein CASTLGGGMNTEAFF.

The chain combines TRBV28 with TRBJ1-4; 8 bases match TRBD1. The germline V gene encodes CDR1 MDHEN and CDR2 SYDVKM. With V trimmed by 6 bases and J by 0 bases, 3 bases remained unmatched. The CDR3 totals 15 residues. CDR3 region: CASSPDRATNEKLFF. The CDR3 nucleotides are TGTGCCAGCAGCCCGGACAGGGCAACTAATGAAAAACTGTTTTTT. The complete variable domain, with remaining parts taken from reference TRBV28 and TRBJ1-4, reads DVKVTQSSRYLVKRTGEKVFLECVQDMDHENMFWYRQDPGLGLRLIYFSYDVKMKEKGDIPEGYSVSREKKERFSLILESASTNQTSMYLCASSPDRATNEKLFFGSGTQLSVL.

This clone was seen a single time. This chain joins TRBV6-5 and TRBJ1-2, with unresolved D. This CDR3 region has 15 residues. Trimming pared 0 bases from V and 8 bases from J, leaving 16 bases between. Germline V lookup: CDR1 MNHEY, CDR2 SVGAGI. The CDR3 nucleotides are TGTGCCAGCAGTTACTCTTACAGAATCTCGGGGGGCTACACCTTC. This encodes CASSYSYRISGGYTF.